These 20 T cell receptor beta chains came from one sample sequenced in a study of OX40 agonist ivuxolimab in advanced cancers. Assay used: immunoSEQ multiplex PCR; TCRdb lists only in-frame clones, some missing. The data hold under 65,000 clones, with around 93% observed a single time. The sequenced sample was CD4+ or CD8+ T cells sorted from blood, obtained in a trial of the OX40 agonist ivuxolimab. These receptors came from an adult with an advanced solid tumor such as melanoma, head and neck, liver or kidney cancer.

The rearrangement uses TRBV11-1 and TRBJ2-5; 8 nucleotides agree with TRBD2. The CDR3 extends over 15 amino acids. Losses at the gene ends were 3 bases for V and 1 base for J; bases not matched to a gene: 4. The germline gives CDR1 SGHAT, CDR2 FQDESV (reference sequence). The CDR3 DNA is TGTGCCAGCAGCTTTGGCGGGAGGCTCCAAGAGACCCAGTACTTC. Protein sequence: CASSFGGRLQETQYF.

J is TRBJ1-5 and V is TRBV2; TRBD1 might be the D (5 bases). CDR3 size: 15 residues. Germline loops: CDR1 SNHLY, CDR2 FYNNEI. V gave up 7 bases and J gave up 5 bases, with 18 bases separating them. The CDR3: CASNSGEGLYQPQHF. CDR3 DNA: TGTGCCAGCAACTCGGGGGAGGGCCTCTATCAGCCCCAGCATTTT.

This chain joins TRBV9 and TRBJ2-2; 7 bases align to TRBD1. The junction had 9 bases not matched to a gene; V was cut back by 4 bases and J by 0 bases. Germline V gives CDR1 SGDLS, CDR2 YYNGEE. The CDR3 is 17 amino acids. The CDR3 loop reads CASSSAWDSSNTGELFF. The CDR3 DNA reads as TGTGCCAGCAGCTCAGCCTGGGACAGTTCGAACACCGGGGAGCTGTTTTTT.

Concerning this clone itself: Relative to the germline gene, one junction end is altered; a read error may explain this. V usage is TRBV7-7 and J usage is TRBJ2-2; 13 nucleotides match TRBD2. CDR1 SSHAT and CDR2 FNYEAQ come from the germline V gene (reference sequence). This CDR3 has 21 amino acids. The CDR3 sequence is CASSLASPGLAGAGNTGELFF. CDR3 bases: TGTGCTAGCAGCTTAGCCTCACCCGGACTAGCGGGAGCGGGGAACACCGGGGAGCTGTTTTTT.

The rearrangement uses TRBV6-1 and TRBJ2-1; D might be TRBD2 (7 bases). Germline V gives CDR1 MNHNS, CDR2 SASEGT. The CDR3 covers 15 residues. V gave up 6 bases and J gave up 2 bases, with 14 bases separating them. The DNA for the CDR3 is TGTGCCAGCAGGGACGAGGGGGGGCCCTACAATGAGCAGTTCTTC. It is translated as CASRDEGGPYNEQFF.

The genes are TRBV6-4 and TRBJ2-7, with D perhaps TRBD1 or TRBD2 (5 bases each). Germline assignment: CDR1 MRHNA and CDR2 SNTAGT. Trimming took off 2 bases at V and 3 bases at J, with 20 bases between the two ends. The CDR3 runs to 17 residues. The CDR3 DNA is TGTGCCAGCAGTGACCCACCGGGGCCGTGTTGCTTCTACGAGCAGTACTTC. Amino acid sequence: CASSDPPGPCCFYEQYF.

The V gene is TRBV5-6, the J gene TRBJ2-7; TRBD1 aligns across 8 bases. The V and J ends lost 0 bases and 0 bases, in that order; junction bases with no gene match: 2. Germline assignment: CDR1 SGHDT and CDR2 YYEEEE. The CDR3 loop spans 15 amino acids. The CDR3 DNA is TGTGCCAGCAGCTTGGTGGACAGGGCCTCCTACGAGCAGTACTTC. Protein: CASSLVDRASYEQYF.

CDR3 sequence (DNA): TGTGCCAGCAGCCGTGGGGACTGGCCTAACACTGAAGCTTTCTTT. Protein: CASSRGDWPNTEAFF. V usage is TRBV7-8 and J usage is TRBJ1-1, with a possible D match to TRBD1 (5 bases). There are 15 residues in the CDR3. The V and J ends lost 5 bases and 2 bases respectively, with 15 bases between them. The germline gives CDR1 SGHVS, CDR2 FQNEAQ. Supplemented by reference TRBV7-8 and TRBJ1-1, the full variable domain reads GAGVSQSPRYKVAKRGQDVALRCDPISGHVSLFWYQQALGQGPEFLTYFQNEAQLDKSGLPSDRFFAERPEGSVSTLKIQRTQQEDSAVYLCASSRGDWPNTEAFFGQGTRLTVV.

The CDR3 loop reads CASTFGRTYEQYF. The CDR3 bases are TGTGCCAGCACCTTCGGACGGACCTACGAGCAGTACTTC. This chain joins TRBV6-6 and TRBJ2-7, with unresolved D. This CDR3 spans 13 amino acids. Between the trimmed V and J ends, which lost 7 bases and 2 bases, there was a span of 12 bases. CDR1 MNHNY and CDR2 SVGAGI come from the germline V gene (reference sequence).

This clone occurred once. The V and J genes are TRBV6-1 and TRBJ2-7; unclear D gene. From germline, CDR1 is MNHNS and CDR2 SASEGT. The CDR3 is made up of 14 amino acids. V was pared by 1 base and J by 3 bases, with 10 bases between. The CDR3 DNA sequence: TGTGCCAGCAGTGAAGAACATCCCGGCTACGAGCAGTACTTC. Translated: CASSEEHPGYEQYF.

This chain links TRBV6-5 with TRBJ1-6; no firm D call. Trimming took off 2 bases at V and 9 bases at J, with 8 bases between the two ends. The CDR3 covers 13 residues. The germline V gene has CDR1 MNHEY and CDR2 SVGAGI. The DNA of the CDR3 is TGTGCCAGCAGTTACAGGGAGGGTTCACCCCTCCACTTT. Amino acids: CASSYREGSPLHF.

V usage is TRBV27 and J usage is TRBJ1-5, with D possibly TRBD1 on 5 matching bases. CDR1 and CDR2 from the germline V gene are MNHEY and SMNVEV (reference sequence). The V and J ends lost 5 bases and 3 bases respectively, with 17 bases between them. There are 16 residues in the CDR3. CDR3 sequence (DNA): TGTGCCAGCAGTCCTTCTTGGGGGACCCTCAATCAGCCCCAGCATTTT. The encoded protein is CASSPSWGTLNQPQHF.

A note on this clone: At one end the junction does not follow the germline gene, possibly because of a read error. The same CDR3 can be traced to other DNA sequences in this sample. The chain combines TRBV4-2 with TRBJ1-6; D unresolved. Germline values: CDR1 LGHNA, CDR2 YNFKEQ. The CDR3 totals 13 residues. DNA of the CDR3: TGTGCTAGCAGCCAAGATCGTGGGTCACCCCTCCACTTT. Translating it yields CASSQDRGSPLHF.

The chain combines TRBV7-9 with TRBJ1-1; D is uncertain. Germline CDR1 and CDR2: SEHNR and FQNEAQ (reference sequence). CDR3 size: 15 residues. V shed 0 bases and J shed 4 bases, with 12 bases lying between them. The CDR3 reads CASSLAYSPVTEAFF. The CDR3, as DNA: TGTGCCAGCAGCTTAGCTTACAGTCCTGTCACTGAAGCTTTCTTT.

The rearrangement uses TRBV6-6 and TRBJ2-1; D not resolved. Germline lookup yields CDR1 MNHNY and CDR2 SVGAGI (reference sequence). The V gene lost 4 bases and the J gene lost 4 bases, with 8 bases spanning the gap. The CDR3 totals 13 residues. CDR3 protein: CASSSSTYNEQFF. As DNA, the CDR3 is TGTGCCAGCAGTTCCTCTACATACAATGAGCAGTTCTTC.

The rearrangement uses TRBV7-6 and TRBJ2-3; perhaps D is TRBD1 or TRBD2 (5 bases each). With 6 bases removed from V and 0 bases from J, the gap between germline ends came to 16 bases. Germline V lookup: CDR1 SGHVS, CDR2 FNYEAQ. The CDR3 has 16 amino acids. Here the CDR3 DNA reads TGTGCCAGCAGTAACCAGAGGGGCAGCAGCACAGATACGCAGTATTTT. Amino acids: CASSNQRGSSTDTQYF.

This clone was detected only a few times. The J gene is TRBJ1-2, the V gene TRBV6-1; 7 nucleotides line up with TRBD1. With V trimmed by 10 bases and J by 5 bases, 4 bases remained unmatched. Germline loops: CDR1 MNHNS, CDR2 SASEGT. This CDR3 has 11 residues. CDR3 sequence reads: CANTGVYGYTF. CDR3 DNA sequence: TGTGCCAACACAGGGGTTTATGGCTACACCTTC.

This clone was counted many times. The chain joins TRBV5-4 to TRBJ2-1; 7 nucleotides agree with TRBD2. V gave up 6 bases and J gave up 3 bases; unmatched junction bases: 9. Germline V gene lookup returns CDR1 SGHNT and CDR2 YYREEE (reference sequence). This CDR3 has 15 residues. CDR3 nucleotide sequence: TGTGCCAGCATCATGACGGGAGGAGACTACAATGAGCAGTTCTTC. Its protein product is CASIMTGGDYNEQFF.

The CDR3 coding sequence is TGTGCCAGCAGTTTATCCCCTGGGGGCACTGAAGCTTTCTTT. Encoded protein: CASSLSPGGTEAFF. This chain uses TRBV27 with TRBJ1-1; weak D call: TRBD1 (5 bases). The germline CDR1 and CDR2 sequences are MNHEY and SMNVEV (reference sequence). With 0 bases removed from V and 4 bases from J, the gap between germline ends came to 9 bases. This CDR3 is built from 14 residues.

The CDR3 sequence: CASYFPNDYEQYF. The DNA of the CDR3 is TGTGCCAGCTACTTCCCCAACGACTACGAGCAGTACTTC. The rearrangement uses TRBV6-1 and TRBJ2-7; no clear D gene. Trimming left V 8 bases short and J 3 bases short, with 14 bases between. The CDR3 covers 13 residues. Per germline, CDR1 MNHNS and CDR2 SASEGT.